This T cell receptor beta chain was observed in a study of blood T cell repertoires in COVID-19. Study-level background: The United States, Italy and Spain provided the acute and convalescent COVID-19 samples.

Original processing methods: For nucleated cells, counts were estimated from reference gene primer amplification. Generated by immunoSEQ multiplex PCR, the TCRdb table keeps only in-frame clones and is missing some. The DNA gave D and trimming, while V, J and clone size come from that table. Of 300,000 to 500,000 clones detected, 88% appear once; the ten largest clones hold 0.9% to 1%. Recruits, aged roughly 18 to 90 years, lived in 25 or so US areas. Assignment of participants to cohorts was predicated upon participant-reported clinical history. The receptor was derived from a woman aged 30 to 39 with acute COVID-19. Sequenced material: PBMCs or T cells enriched from blood (not recorded which).

The CDR3: CASSGLTDSNQPQHF. The CDR3 DNA reads TGTGCCAGCAGCGGGTTGACAGATAGCAATCAGCCCCAGCATTTT. The chain links TRBV5-5 to TRBJ1-5; perhaps TRBD1 as D (5 bases). Germline CDR1 is SGHKS and CDR2 is YYEKEE (reference sequence). The CDR3 consists of 15 residues. The V gene lost 4 bases and the J gene lost 0 bases, with 11 bases spanning the gap.